In this sample, the clone carrying this T cell receptor (beta chain) turned up many times. Its specificity is unknown. This sample was included in a study of blood T cells in healthy people across ages. Through a sample-barcoded 5' primer and a J-beta primer mix, a second PCR was run for roughly 6 to 12 cycles. Each cDNA molecule carried a tag from a template-switch adaptor that contained 12 random nucleotides. All samples yielded 3 million or more CDR3-containing paired-end reads. TCRdb re-analysed the 5' RACE reads in MiXCR, keeping a single row per CDR3 protein. Of 550,000 to 650,000 distinct CDR3 sequences in the sample, 25% to 35% were seen once. The CDR3 contains 14 residues. Losses at the gene ends were 4 bases for V and 11 bases for J; bases not matched to a gene: 9. Germline CDR1 and CDR2: LNHDA and SQIVND (reference sequence). Study-level results: The fall in TCR beta diversity per million T cells was roughly linear with age.

Each donor had ten milliliters of peripheral blood drawn. Sequencing input: blood. The chain is built from TRBV19 and TRBJ2-5; 11 positions match TRBD1. The clonotype comes from a woman older than 75 in good health. The CDR3 is CASSTTGTGGEQYF. The CDR3 coding sequence is TGTGCCAGTAGTACGACCGGGACAGGGGGAGAGCAGTACTTC. The full variable domain, completed using reference TRBV19 and TRBJ2-5, is DGGITQSPKYLFRKEGQNVTLSCEQNLNHDAMYWYRQDPGQGLRLIYYSQIVNDFQKGDIAEGYSVSREKKESFPLTVTSAQKNPTAFYLCASSTTGTGGEQYFGPGTRLLVL.